The clone carrying this T cell receptor beta chain has more than one count but fewer than ten. The antigen remains undetermined. This CDR3 is 14 amino acids long. CDR1 MNHEY and CDR2 SVGEGT come from the germline V gene. The ends were cut back, 6 bases at V and 7 bases at J, with 18 bases in the middle. A roughly 10-day culture period preceded the isolation of CD4+ T cells. Either the BNT162b2 or mRNA-1273 vaccine was given to participants in two doses. Having tested negative for nucleocapsid antibodies, the vaccine recipients showed no prior SARS-CoV-2 infection. At days 3 and 7, half of the medium was exchanged for IL-2 medium. Assay used: immunoSEQ multiplex PCR; TCRdb lists only in-frame clones, some missing. This table holds more than 60,000 clones, roughly 74% found once. This entry comes from a study of vaccination effects on CD4 cells after COVID-19. Study-level background: Samples were taken post-vaccine, and their median timing was 72 days after the second dose.

This sequence originates from a human donor who received a COVID-19 vaccine. This chain joins TRBV6-2 or TRBV6-3 and TRBJ1-2; D ambiguous. The sequencing here drew on CD4+ T cells from PBMCs cultured without peptide, taken after COVID-19 vaccination. The CDR3 sequence: CASSQNGVKRGYTF. The DNA of the CDR3 is TGTGCCAGCAGCCAGAACGGGGTGAAGCGTGGCTACACCTTC.